This note documents a single T cell receptor beta chain sequence. This record belongs to a study of blood T cell repertoires in COVID-19. Data came from immunoSEQ multiplex PCR; TCRdb stores just in-frame clones and leaves some out. The sample holds around 300,000 clones, roughly nine tenths seen once. The V and J ends lost 3 bases and 4 bases, in that order; junction bases with no gene match: 4. The CDR3 is 15 residues long. Germline V gene data show CDR1 as MNHEY and CDR2 as SMNVEV (reference sequence). The sample was peripheral blood. The receptor was derived from a woman between 25 and 40 years old with COVID-19, enrolled during active disease. This chain connects TRBV27 to TRBJ2-7; TRBD1 agrees at 12 bases. The CDR3 protein is CASSFSGQGAYEQYF. The DNA for the CDR3 is TGTGCCAGCAGTTTTTCGGGACAGGGGGCATACGAGCAGTACTTC.